The 30 T cell receptor beta chains below all came from one sample that was sequenced in a study of blood T cell repertoires in COVID-19. TCRdb's copy holds only in-frame clones and misses some; the assay was immunoSEQ multiplex PCR. The sample includes approximately 100,000 clones, around 85% seen only once; the top ten take roughly 14%. The specimen was peripheral blood. The receptors originated from a woman between 70 and 85 years old with acute or convalescent COVID-19.

This clone was seen at least ten times. The chain is built from TRBV6-1 and TRBJ1-1; D is undetermined. This CDR3 contains 15 residues. V shed 2 bases and J shed 1 base, with 11 bases lying between them. The germline CDR1 and CDR2 sequences are MNHNS and SASEGT. This CDR3 reads CASSEKADWNTEAFF. DNA for the CDR3: TGTGCCAGCAGTGAAAAGGCGGATTGGAACACTGAAGCTTTCTTT.

V is TRBV4-2 and J is TRBJ1-2, with 8 positions matching TRBD1. J was trimmed by 4 bases and V by 1 base; bases with no gene match: 8. This CDR3 has 16 amino acids. Germline assignment: CDR1 LGHNA and CDR2 YNFKEQ. As DNA, the CDR3 is TGTGCCAGCAGCCAAGGGACAGGGTCGACGACCTATGGCTACACCTTC. Amino acid sequence: CASSQGTGSTTYGYTF.

This clone was found once. The V call is TRBV5-4, the J call TRBJ2-1; D possibly corresponds to TRBD2 (6 bases). The germline V gene encodes CDR1 SGHNT and CDR2 YYREEE (reference sequence). This CDR3 has 16 amino acids. With 4 bases removed from V and 9 bases from J, the gap between germline ends came to 23 bases. The CDR3 loop is CASSAPSENKAGEQFF. The CDR3 DNA follows: TGTGCCAGCAGCGCCCCTAGCGAAAATAAGGCCGGTGAGCAGTTCTTC.

The rearrangement links TRBV12-3 or TRBV12-4 to TRBJ2-5; a weak D match, TRBD1 (6 bases). V gave up 6 bases and J gave up 5 bases, with 13 bases separating them. The CDR3 covers 13 residues. CDR3 sequence: CASSFTGSETQYF. The CDR3 DNA reads as TGTGCCAGCAGCTTCACAGGGTCGGAGACCCAGTACTTC.

The chain is built from TRBV7-9 and TRBJ2-2, with 8 bases lining up with TRBD2. This CDR3 contains 15 residues. V shed 4 bases and J 5 bases; nucleotides not matched to a gene: 6. The germline V gene encodes CDR1 SEHNR and CDR2 FQNEAQ (reference sequence). The CDR3 DNA follows: TGTGCCAGCAGCTCCAGCGGGGGAGGGACCGGGGAGCTGTTTTTT. Translation: CASSSSGGGTGELFF.

The chain uses TRBV5-4 and TRBJ2-5; 12 nucleotides match TRBD2. V gave up 0 bases and J gave up 5 bases; unmatched junction bases: 2. CDR3 length: 15 amino acids. CDR1 and CDR2 from the germline V gene are SGHNT and YYREEE (reference sequence). CDR3 amino acids: CASSLASGGVETQYF. As DNA, the CDR3 is TGTGCCAGCAGCTTGGCTAGCGGGGGGGTGGAGACCCAGTACTTC.

V usage is TRBV5-8 and J usage is TRBJ2-7; 12 bases align to TRBD2. CDR3 length: 15 residues. The V gene end was trimmed by 4 bases and the J gene end by 3 bases; junction bases not matched to a gene: 5. Germline assignment: CDR1 SGHTS and CDR2 YDEGEE. The CDR3 DNA reads as TGTGCCAGCAGCCTTGGACTAGCGGGAAACTACGAGCAGTACGTC. It codes for CASSLGLAGNYEQYV.

Only a few counts were recorded for this clone. This chain uses TRBV5-5 with TRBJ2-1, with TRBD2 matching 9 bases. The CDR3 spans 15 residues. Germline CDR1 SGHKS, CDR2 YYEKEE (reference sequence). The J segment lost 2 bases and the V segment lost 2 bases, leaving 2 bases of the junction unmatched. The CDR3 DNA reads as TGTGCCAGCAGCTTACTAGCGGGTACCTACAATGAGCAGTTCTTC. Protein product: CASSLLAGTYNEQFF.

The V call is TRBV5-1, the J call TRBJ2-2, with TRBD1 identical over 7 bases. The CDR3 spans 15 residues. In germline, CDR1 is SGHRS, CDR2 YFSETQ. J was trimmed by 4 bases and V by 3 bases; bases with no gene match: 6. CDR3 residues: CASSSEGGRTGELFF. In DNA, the CDR3 is TGCGCCAGCAGCTCGGAAGGGGGCCGCACCGGGGAGCTGTTTTTT. The full variable domain, in which reference TRBV5-1 and TRBJ2-2 provide the parts outside the CDR3, is KAGVTQTPRYLIKTRGQQVTLSCSPISGHRSVSWYQQTPGQGLQFLFEYFSETQRNKGNFPGRFSGRQFSNSRSEMNVSTLELGDSALYLCASSSEGGRTGELFFGEGSRLTVL.

This clone was recorded only once. The gene calls are TRBV5-6 and TRBJ2-5, with D tentatively TRBD1 (6 bases). Trimming pared 4 bases from V and 13 bases from J, leaving 23 bases between. This CDR3 is 14 amino acids long. Germline CDR1 SGHDT, CDR2 YYEEEE. CDR3 bases: TGTGCCAGCAGCGCGTCGACAACAGGGCCCCTCTCGTACTTC. Its translation is CASSASTTGPLSYF.

The CDR3 DNA reads as TGTGCCAGCAGTTTAGCGTCAGCGGGACAGCCCCAGCATTTT. Protein sequence: CASSLASAGQPQHF. The rearrangement uses TRBV28 and TRBJ1-5, with D unclear. V gave up 2 bases and J gave up 7 bases, with 12 bases separating them. Germline CDR1 reads MDHEN; CDR2 reads SYDVKM. This CDR3 has 14 residues.

The rearrangement uses TRBV11-2 and TRBJ2-6, with D unclear. The germline V and J ends were trimmed by 9 bases and 0 bases, with 3 bases remaining between them. There are 12 residues in the CDR3. Germline V lookup: CDR1 SGHAT, CDR2 FQNNGV. The CDR3 DNA is TGTGCCAGTCACTCTGGGGCCAACGTCCTGACTTTC. Its translation: CASHSGANVLTF.

The CDR3 sequence: CASSFTSGYQETQYF. As DNA, the CDR3 is TGTGCCAGCAGTTTTACTAGCGGGTACCAAGAGACCCAGTACTTC. The rearrangement links TRBV28 to TRBJ2-5; 9 positions agree with TRBD2. This CDR3 has 15 amino acids. CDR1 and CDR2 from the germline V gene are MDHEN and SYDVKM. V was clipped by 3 bases and J by 0 bases; unmatched bases: 2.

This clone has only one observation. The chain carries TRBV19 and TRBJ1-4; D perhaps matches TRBD1 (5 bases). Germline V gives CDR1 LNHDA, CDR2 SQIVND (reference sequence). V shed 6 bases and J shed 7 bases, with 15 bases lying between them. This CDR3 is built from 14 residues. The CDR3 sequence: CASRGLGTLEKLFF. CDR3 sequence (DNA): TGTGCCAGTAGGGGACTCGGGACCCTTGAAAAACTGTTTTTT.

V is TRBV2 and J is TRBJ2-1; D is unresolved. Trimming removed 7 bases at V and 13 bases at J, with 20 bases between. The CDR3 is 13 residues long. Germline-derived CDR1 and CDR2 are SNHLY and FYNNEI. CDR3 region: CASKIEALLPQFF. CDR3 coding DNA: TGTGCCAGCAAAATCGAGGCCCTTTTACCCCAGTTCTTC. Looking up the rest from reference TRBV2 and TRBJ2-1 gives the full variable domain: EPEVTQTPSHQVTQMGQEVILRCVPISNHLYFYWYRQILGQKVEFLVSFYNNEISEKSEIFDDQFSVERPDGSNFTLKIRSTKLEDSAMYFCASKIEALLPQFFGPGTRLTVL.

The chain combines TRBV9 with TRBJ1-2; D unresolved. Germline CDR1 is SGDLS and CDR2 is YYNGEE. The CDR3 has 17 residues. Between the trimmed V and J ends, which lost 0 bases and 4 bases, there was a span of 19 bases. Here the CDR3 DNA reads TGTGCCAGCAGCGTAGATGTGGACTTCTTACGGGGCTATGGCTACACCTTC. It is translated as CASSVDVDFLRGYGYTF.

The rearrangement uses TRBV5-1 and TRBJ1-1; TRBD1 aligns across 7 bases. Unmatched junction bases numbered 6, after V lost 2 bases and J lost 2 bases. This CDR3 comprises 15 residues. Germline lookup yields CDR1 SGHRS and CDR2 YFSETQ. CDR3 in amino acids: CASSFSGTANTEAFF. The CDR3 DNA sequence: TGCGCCAGCAGCTTTTCCGGGACAGCTAACACTGAAGCTTTCTTT.

V usage is TRBV20-1 and J usage is TRBJ2-7, with D maybe TRBD2 (6 bases). The germline V gene has CDR1 DFQATT and CDR2 SNEGSKA (reference sequence). CDR3 length: 10 amino acids. V lost 6 bases and J lost 6, with 9 bases in between. The CDR3: CSAGGAEQYV. CDR3 coding DNA: TGCAGTGCCGGGGGTGCCGAGCAGTACGTC.

In this sample, this clone turned up once. The chain has TRBV2 and TRBJ1-5, with a possible D match to TRBD1 (5 bases). V lost 6 bases to trimming and J lost 7 bases, with 19 bases between them. Germline V CDR1 and CDR2: SNHLY, FYNNEI. The CDR3 has 15 residues. The CDR3 bases are TGTGCCAGCAGGGGAGGGGAGGGAGGCGAGCAGCCCCAGCATTTT. Translating it yields CASRGGEGGEQPQHF. Combining the CDR3 with reference TRBV2 and TRBJ1-5 gives the whole variable domain EPEVTQTPSHQVTQMGQEVILRCVPISNHLYFYWYRQILGQKVEFLVSFYNNEISEKSEIFDDQFSVERPDGSNFTLKIRSTKLEDSAMYFCASRGGEGGEQPQHFGDGTRLSIL.

CDR3 coding DNA: TGTGCCAGTAGTACGATCACTTGGAACACTGAAGCTTTCTTT. Its translation: CASSTITWNTEAFF. This chain links TRBV19 with TRBJ1-1, with D unresolved. V lost 4 bases and J lost 1, with 10 bases in between. Germline loops: CDR1 LNHDA, CDR2 SQIVND (reference sequence). The CDR3 loop spans 14 amino acids.

The rearrangement links TRBV27 to TRBJ1-1; 11 bases are shared with TRBD1. The CDR3 is 16 residues long. Trimming at V came to 4 bases and at J to 4 bases, leaving 8 bases not matched to a gene. The germline gives CDR1 MNHEY, CDR2 SMNVEV (reference sequence). The CDR3 here is CASSSRPGTGGTEAFF. The CDR3 coding sequence is TGTGCCAGCAGTTCACGTCCCGGGACAGGGGGCACTGAAGCTTTCTTT.

V is TRBV18 and J is TRBJ2-2; 7 bases match TRBD1. Germline V gene data show CDR1 as KGHSH and CDR2 as LQKENI. The CDR3 sequence is 15 residues long. V gave up 3 bases and J gave up 7 bases; unmatched junction bases: 8. The CDR3 coding sequence is TGTGCCAGCTCACCCTCGACAGGGAGAGACGGGGAGCTGTTTTTT. This sequence encodes CASSPSTGRDGELFF.

This chain joins TRBV3-1 (or the pseudogene TRBV3-2) and TRBJ2-1; D remains unclear. V lost 5 bases to trimming and J lost 8 bases, with 10 bases between them. Germline values: CDR1 LGHDT, CDR2 YNNKEL (reference sequence). The CDR3 runs 12 residues. The CDR3 protein is CASSLMSYEQFF. In nucleotides, the CDR3 is TGTGCCAGCAGCTTAATGTCCTATGAGCAGTTCTTC.

The chain is built from TRBV7-9 and TRBJ2-3; TRBD1 agrees at 8 bases. CDR3 length: 19 amino acids. Trimming took 0 bases from V and 6 from J; bases not matched to a gene: 17. Germline CDR1 is SEHNR and CDR2 is FQNEAQ (reference sequence). Here the CDR3 reads CASSLARGQGSRDMDTQYF. The CDR3 region has the DNA TGTGCCAGCAGCTTAGCTCGCGGACAGGGTAGTCGTGACATGGATACGCAGTATTTT. Drawing the rest from reference TRBV7-9 and TRBJ2-3, the complete variable domain is DTGVSQNPRHKITKRGQNVTFRCDPISEHNRLYWYRQTLGQGPEFLTYFQNEAQLEKSRLLSDRFSAERPKGSFSTLEIQRTEQGDSAMYLCASSLARGQGSRDMDTQYFGPGTRLTVL.

V gene TRBV6-6 combines with J gene TRBJ1-1; D is unresolved. The germline V and J ends were trimmed by 6 bases and 5 bases, with 13 bases remaining between them. The CDR3 is 13 amino acids. Germline CDR1 and CDR2: MNHNY and SVGAGI (reference sequence). The CDR3 DNA reads as TGTGCCAGCAGCACCGGGAGTTTAACTGAAGCTTTCTTT. The encoded protein is CASSTGSLTEAFF.

In this sample, this clone turned up a few times. The chain couples TRBV28 to TRBJ1-1; D remains unclear. The CDR3 consists of 12 residues. Germline assignment: CDR1 MDHEN and CDR2 SYDVKM. V gave up 6 bases and J gave up 7 bases, with 12 bases separating them. CDR3 amino acids: CASSPAQFEAFF. The CDR3, as DNA: TGTGCCAGCAGCCCCGCCCAGTTTGAAGCTTTCTTT. Together with reference TRBV28 and TRBJ1-1, the CDR3 gives the full variable domain: DVKVTQSSRYLVKRTGEKVFLECVQDMDHENMFWYRQDPGLGLRLIYFSYDVKMKEKGDIPEGYSVSREKKERFSLILESASTNQTSMYLCASSPAQFEAFFGQGTRLTVV.

The V call is TRBV25-1, the J call TRBJ2-1; TRBD2 aligns across 13 bases. Germline assignment: CDR1 MGHDK and CDR2 SYGVNS. J lost 7 bases, V lost 4 bases, and 1 base had no gene match. There are 14 residues in the CDR3. CDR3 region: CASSGTSGRNEQFF. Written as DNA, the CDR3 is TGTGCCAGCAGTGGGACTAGCGGGAGAAATGAGCAGTTCTTC.

This chain links TRBV30 with TRBJ1-1; perhaps TRBD1 as D (5 bases). Germline assignment: CDR1 GTSNPN and CDR2 SVGIG (reference sequence). With 3 bases removed from V and 1 base from J, the gap between germline ends came to 9 bases. This CDR3 has 13 amino acids. CDR3 sequence (DNA): TGTGCCTGGAGCGACGGGGGGAACACTGAAGCTTTCTTT. This encodes CAWSDGGNTEAFF.

The chain joins TRBV11-2 to TRBJ2-7; a weak D match, TRBD2 (5 bases). Deletions cut 1 base from V and 5 bases from J, with 15 bases between. CDR3 length: 15 amino acids. Germline V gene lookup returns CDR1 SGHAT and CDR2 FQNNGV. This CDR3 is CASSLGRLFGNEQYV. The CDR3 region has the DNA TGTGCCAGCAGCTTAGGACGACTGTTCGGGAACGAGCAGTACGTC.

The V gene is TRBV25-1, the J gene TRBJ1-6, with a possible D match to TRBD1 (5 bases). The CDR3 has 15 residues. V lost 3 bases to trimming and J lost 1 base, with 7 bases between them. Germline CDR1 MGHDK, CDR2 SYGVNS. The CDR3 loop is CASSEPGSYNSPLHF. CDR3 DNA sequence: TGTGCCAGCAGTGAGCCAGGGTCCTATAATTCACCCCTCCACTTT.